This T cell receptor (beta chain) was documented in a study of regulatory T cells in long-lasting Graves disease (dated by TCRdb to the early 2020s). For the wider study: Persistent Graves' disease was defined as antithyroid drug treatment for over 5 years with persistently positive TSH receptor autoantibodies. Persistent Graves' disease patients were compared with newly diagnosed Graves' disease patients by peripheral blood TCR sequencing and RNA sequencing. The study was registered as a clinical trial and conducted in China. A total of roughly 35 samples were covered by TCR sequencing, comprising some 13 persistent and 20 or so newly diagnosed Graves' disease patients. On average, persistent Graves' disease patients in the clinical cohort had been on antithyroid drugs for approximately ten years. Paper-wide results and their limitations: As a limitation, the authors acknowledged that the small sample size may reduce accuracy. Preferential use of TRBV28, TRBJ1-2 and TRBJ2-5 was observed in persistent disease, whereas TRBV20-1 and TRBJ2-1 were favored in newly diagnosed disease. A larger number of public clonotypes was shared among persistent patients (around 2,500) than among newly diagnosed patients (around 890). Peripheral blood alone was examined, since thyroid tissue, which constituted the primary lesion, could not be accessed. Only the TCR beta chain was sequenced and analyzed. Lower TCR Shannon entropy and fewer highly expanded clones were observed in persistent Graves' disease patients than in newly diagnosed patients, which suggested clonal expansion.

From the cysteine up to the phenylalanine, the CDR3 has a length of 16 residues. The read is trimmed to its CDR3 DNA, 48 bases read in frame from base 1. Ends trimmed: V by 5 bases, J by 6 bases; bases unmatched to a gene: 14. The germline V gene supplies CDR1 SGHTA and CDR2 FQGNSA. Receptors were amplified or captured by multiplex PCR. Sequencing was performed on an Illumina HiSeq 4000. iRepertoire HTBI primers and Arm-PCR amplification of CDR3 regions were used to construct TCR beta libraries. Before sequencing, the PCR products went through gel purification. As for how the authors treated the data: Gene usage analysis of CDR3 amino acid clonotypes used the 60 to 75 TRBV and about 14 TRBJ segments found across samples. COPE and FqMerger were used to merge filtered high-quality paired reads into contigs. BLAST was used to align contigs to IMGT TRBV, TRBD and TRBJ reference genes, and CDR3 was defined according to IMGT. Any clonotype with a frequency above 0.1% was counted as a highly expanded clone. Repertoire diversity was measured by Shannon entropy, and V-J evenness by the Gini coefficient. Clonotypes shared by more than one individual were considered public. TCRdb reanalyzed the raw reads on its own, using fastp at Q25 for trimming and MiXCR for clone calling, and kept in-frame beta chains. Every distinct CDR3 protein forms one entry, paired with its most common genes and DNA. In this record, the V and J calls reflect TCRdb's handling and not the investigators' own analysis. The sample table lists 300,000 to 350,000 distinct CDR3 sequences, about 18% of them with a count of one. The top ten hold less than 35% of the sample.

On this clonotype itself: Its antigen target is currently unknown. No much larger clonotype is one base removed from it; base qualities were not supplied.

The time point tag for this specimen amounts to: persistent/refractory GD, antithyroid drugs over 5 years with positive TRAb. RNA was extracted from PBMCs in TRIzol for both TCR sequencing and RNA sequencing. The diagnosis of Graves' disease followed American Thyroid Association guidelines. Recruitment of patients was carried out at an endocrinology department in Xi'an, China. From each patient, about 9.7 milliliters of peripheral blood was collected into an EDTA anticoagulant tube. Ficoll Paque Plus density gradient separation was used to isolate PBMCs, and no further T cell sorting was performed. An Agilent 2100 Bioanalyzer and agarose gel were used to check RNA quality, while a NanoDrop 2000 measured RNA concentration.

The input for sequencing was peripheral blood mononuclear cells (PBMCs), taken when the disease was refractory, from a patient treated with antithyroid drugs. This receptor was taken from a female donor with Graves disease. The chain is made from TRBV7-2 and TRBJ1-1; the central 8 bases match TRBD1. Here is the DNA: TGTGCCAGCAGCCGAGGGTTGGCAGGGGGCCGGTCTGAAGCTTTCTTT. This sequence encodes CASSRGLAGGRSEAFF.